The 24 T cell receptor beta chains reported below all come from one sample, sequenced in a study of blood T cells in healthy people across ages. A sample-barcoded 5' primer and a J-beta primer mix were used in a second PCR of roughly 7 to 11 cycles. TCRdb re-called the 5' RACE reads through MiXCR, storing one row per CDR3 protein. The repertoire includes roughly 1,000,000 distinct CDR3 sequences, around 27% of them detected once, and about 0.8% sits in the top ten. These data also featured in a second study, about T cells of mothers and their children.

The sequenced sample was blood. These receptors were taken from a girl aged 2 to 10 in good health.

The sample holds a few counts of this clonotype. The chain combines TRBV15 with TRBJ2-1; D not resolved. The DNA end favors TRBJ2-5, so the J call may be wrong. Germline V gene data show CDR1 as LNHNV and CDR2 as YYDKDF (reference sequence). The CDR3 length is 14 residues. The CDR3 reads CATSEEGQGETQYF. In DNA, the CDR3 is TGTGCCACCAGCGAGGAAGGGCAAGGAGAGACCCAGTACTTC.

The V gene is TRBV4-1, the J gene TRBJ2-4, with a possible D match to TRBD2 (6 bases). CDR3 size: 14 residues. V was shortened by 4 bases and J by 9 bases, with 16 bases between the two germline ends. Germline CDR1 reads MGHRA; CDR2 reads YSYEKL. The CDR3 region has the DNA TGCGCCAGCAGCCCGAGAACGGGAGTGGGCATTCAGTACTTC. Protein product: CASSPRTGVGIQYF.

This clonotype was observed a few times. The chain links TRBV13 to TRBJ1-2; D unresolved. This CDR3 comprises 16 residues. Trimming took 1 base from V and 7 from J, leaving 19 bases between them. The germline gives CDR1 PRHDT, CDR2 FYEKMQ (reference sequence). The CDR3 region has the DNA TGTGCCAGCAGCTTAGCCAGGAAAGGCCCCGGAAGTGGCTACACCTTC. It encodes CASSLARKGPGSGYTF.

This clonotype came up a few times. This sequence joins TRBV7-2 and TRBJ2-5, with 11 bases matching TRBD1. The J call is uncertain, as TRBJ2-7 better fits the DNA end. The CDR3 has 15 amino acids. The germline V gene has CDR1 SGHTA and CDR2 FQGNSA. The CDR3 sequence is CASSTRTGGAYEQYF. The CDR3 DNA follows: TGTGCCAGCAGCACTAGGACAGGGGGCGCCTACGAGCAGTACTTC.

This clonotype was found once. This may stem from a read error, because a much larger clone lies one nucleotide away. This chain links TRBV7-2 with TRBJ2-7; TRBD2 aligns across 9 bases. V shed 1 base, J shed 2 bases, and the junction held 6 bases outside the gene matches. Germline V gene lookup returns CDR1 SGHTA and CDR2 FQGNSA. This CDR3 region has 16 residues. CDR3: CASSLEGTSSTYEQYF. The CDR3 bases are TGTGCCAGCAGCTTAGAAGGGACTAGCAGTACCTACGAGCAGTACTTC.

Only a few counts were recorded for this clonotype. The genes are TRBV5-1 and TRBJ2-5; 7 nucleotides match TRBD1. Per germline, CDR1 SGHRS and CDR2 YFSETQ. This CDR3 is built from 15 residues. V shed 0 bases, J shed 1 base, and the junction held 3 bases outside the gene matches. CDR3 protein: CASSLEGASQETQYF. CDR3 bases: TGCGCCAGCAGCTTGGAGGGGGCGTCCCAAGAGACCCAGTACTTC.

J is TRBJ1-1 and V is TRBV7-9; D remains ambiguous. The CDR3 runs 12 residues. Trimming removed 8 bases from V and 0 bases from J, with 7 bases in between. Germline-derived CDR1 and CDR2 are SEHNR and FQNEAQ (reference sequence). Written as DNA, the CDR3 is TGTGCCAGCGGATCGATGAACACTGAAGCTTTCTTT. Translated: CASGSMNTEAFF.

This clonotype was counted only a few times. CDR3 DNA: TGCAGCGTAGGCTTTGAGGGGCCAGGTGAAAAACTGTTTTTT. This codes for CSVGFEGPGEKLFF. The rearrangement links TRBV29-1 to TRBJ1-4; perhaps TRBD1 as D (5 bases). Germline CDR1 reads SQVTM; CDR2 reads ANQGSEA. V was shortened by 6 bases and J by 7 bases, with 18 bases between the two germline ends. The CDR3 consists of 14 residues.

The rearrangement links TRBV20-1 to TRBJ1-5; no clear D gene. CDR1 and CDR2 (germline): DFQATT, SNEGSKA (reference sequence). V was cut by 3 bases and J by 0 bases, with 9 bases left in between. This CDR3 spans 14 amino acids. CDR3: CSASFLNSNQPQHF. In nucleotides, the CDR3 is TGCAGTGCTAGCTTCCTGAATAGCAATCAGCCCCAGCATTTT.

As to this clonotype: A junction end diverges from the germline sequence, so it may reflect a read error. The chain links TRBV6-4 to TRBJ1-1, with D possibly being TRBD1 (6 bases). There are 13 residues in the CDR3. Germline V gene sequence: CDR1 MRHNA, CDR2 SNTAGT. CDR3 DNA sequence: TGTGCCAACAGTGCCAAAACAGGGACTGAAGCTTTCTTT. Protein: CANSAKTGTEAFF.

V gene TRBV7-9 combines with J gene TRBJ2-3; D is possibly TRBD2 (5 bases). Germline CDR1 and CDR2: SEHNR and FQNEAQ (reference sequence). Trimming shortened V by 8 bases and J by 2 bases, and 17 bases separated the two germline ends. This CDR3 comprises 15 residues. Written as DNA, the CDR3 is TGTGCCAGCTGGCCTCCCAGCGGCCTCACAGATACGCAGTATTTT. Protein: CASWPPSGLTDTQYF.

The V and J genes are TRBV28 and TRBJ2-4; the D gene is possibly TRBD1 (6 bases). The V gene lost 7 bases and the J gene lost 7 bases, with 14 bases spanning the gap. Germline V gene lookup returns CDR1 MDHEN and CDR2 SYDVKM. The CDR3 covers 13 residues. The DNA for the CDR3 is TGTGCCAGCACCGCGGGTGGGGGCAACATTCAGTACTTC. Amino acids: CASTAGGGNIQYF.

This clonotype occurred a few times. V usage is TRBV12-5 and J usage is TRBJ2-3; D is ambiguous. This CDR3 contains 17 residues. Germline V CDR1 and CDR2: LGHNT, FRNRAP. Trimming removed 3 bases at V and 3 bases at J, with 19 bases between. The CDR3 protein is CASGFYRGVDSTDTQYF. CDR3 DNA: TGTGCTAGTGGTTTTTACCGCGGAGTTGACTCTACAGATACGCAGTATTTT.

To note about this clonotype: The junction and the germline gene differ at one end; a read error may be behind it. This chain joins TRBV11-2 and TRBJ2-5, with D possibly being TRBD1 (6 bases). The CDR3 loop spans 14 amino acids. CDR1 SGHAT and CDR2 FQNNGV come from the germline V gene. CDR3 nucleotides: TGTGCCAGCAACTTAGGTATCAGGGGAGAGACCCAGTACTTC. Translating it yields CASNLGIRGETQYF.

The gene calls are TRBV6-6 and TRBJ2-7; a weak D match, TRBD2 (7 bases). The CDR3 loop spans 11 amino acids. Germline V gene sequence: CDR1 MNHNY, CDR2 SVGAGI (reference sequence). V was shortened by 8 bases and J by 6 bases, with 11 bases between the two germline ends. Here the CDR3 DNA reads TGTGCCAGCGACCGGGGGGCCGAGCAGTACTTC. It is translated as CASDRGAEQYF.

This clonotype was found a few times. The chain has TRBV2 and TRBJ1-4; 8 bases line up with TRBD1. The J segment lost 10 bases and the V segment lost 4 bases, leaving 8 bases of the junction unmatched. CDR1 is SNHLY, CDR2 FYNNEI, per germline. The CDR3 consists of 14 residues. The CDR3 region is CASSGGQADGKLFF. CDR3 coding DNA: TGTGCCAGCAGTGGGGGACAGGCAGATGGAAAACTGTTTTTT.

CDR3 bases: TGCAGTGCTACCCAAGGAGGATTCTCCTACGAGCAGTACTTC. Residues: CSATQGGFSYEQYF. This rearrangement joins TRBV20-1 to TRBJ2-5; D possibly corresponds to TRBD2 (5 bases). The end of the DNA aligns better with TRBJ2-7, so the J call may be wrong. There are 14 residues in the CDR3. Germline CDR1 DFQATT, CDR2 SNEGSKA (reference sequence).

V and J are TRBV6-5 and TRBJ2-2, with TRBD2 identical over 7 bases. The CDR3 length is 10 residues. J lost 13 bases, V lost 8 bases, and 4 bases had no gene match. CDR1 and CDR2 (germline): MNHEY, SVGAGI. Here the CDR3 DNA reads TGTGCCAGCTGGGAGGGAAGGCTGTTTTTT. It encodes CASWEGRLFF.

The genes are TRBV27 and TRBJ2-7; D is unresolved. Germline values: CDR1 MNHEY, CDR2 SMNVEV (reference sequence). V shed 6 bases and J shed 2 bases, with 17 bases lying between them. The CDR3 totals 15 residues. This chain's CDR3 is CASSYKALLPYEQYF. In nucleotides, the CDR3 is TGTGCCAGCAGCTACAAGGCCCTTCTACCCTACGAGCAGTACTTC.

This clonotype appeared a few times. The chain carries TRBV20-1 and TRBJ2-1, with 10 positions matching TRBD2. V dropped 6 bases and J dropped 7; count of bases not matched to a gene: 18. This CDR3 region has 17 residues. Germline V gene lookup returns CDR1 DFQATT and CDR2 SNEGSKA (reference sequence). The DNA for the CDR3 is TGCAGTGCCCTACGGAGGAAGCGGGGGGGCCTCGGGAATGAGCAGTTCTTC. Translation: CSALRRKRGGLGNEQFF.

This clonotype appeared many times. This chain joins TRBV4-1 and TRBJ2-1, with D possibly called TRBD1 or TRBD2 (5 bases each). Germline V gene data show CDR1 as MGHRA and CDR2 as YSYEKL. V was shortened by 1 base and J by 7 bases, with 17 bases between the two germline ends. The CDR3 is made up of 16 amino acids. The chain's CDR3 is CASSQVAGTIINEQFF. As DNA, the CDR3 is TGCGCCAGCAGCCAAGTTGCCGGGACCATCATTAATGAGCAGTTCTTC.

In its sample, this clonotype was seen a few times. CDR3 sequence: CASSLGTSGGASYEQYF. The CDR3 DNA is TGTGCCAGCAGCTTAGGGACTAGCGGGGGGGCCTCCTACGAGCAGTACTTC. The chain employs TRBV7-2 and TRBJ2-7, with TRBD2 identical over 15 bases. The germline V gene encodes CDR1 SGHTA and CDR2 FQGNSA. V shed 1 base and J 0 bases; nucleotides not matched to a gene: 1. This CDR3 has 17 residues.

This clonotype was detected only a few times. The V gene is TRBV6-1, the J gene TRBJ2-1; 7 nucleotides line up with TRBD1. Germline trimming cut 2 bases from V and 2 bases from J; bases unmatched to any gene: 12. The CDR3 contains 18 residues. Germline V CDR1 and CDR2: MNHNS, SASEGT. This CDR3 reads CASSERGWDSLTYNEQFF. The CDR3 region has the DNA TGTGCCAGCAGTGAAAGGGGGTGGGACAGCCTTACCTACAATGAGCAGTTCTTC.

The V call is TRBV12-3 or TRBV12-4, the J call TRBJ1-1, with no clear D. V was cut by 4 bases and J by 8 bases, with 11 bases left in between. The CDR3 runs 12 residues. This chain's CDR3 is CASSSQAREAFF. The CDR3 bases are TGTGCCAGCAGTTCACAAGCACGGGAAGCTTTCTTT.